One sample yielded the 22 T cell receptor beta chains listed below, sequenced in a study of PD-L1 blockade in urothelial cancer. Time point denoted: peripheral blood 6 weeks after treatment start. Generated by immunoSEQ multiplex PCR, the TCRdb table keeps only in-frame clones and is missing some. The table has more than 60,000 clones, roughly 86% seen once. Material: PBMCs, obtained around atezolizumab (anti-PD-L1) treatment. All receptors derive from a man in his fifties or sixties with urothelial cancer.

The gene calls are TRBV6-1 and TRBJ2-7; weak D call: TRBD1 (6 bases). The CDR3 contains 11 residues. Germline-derived CDR1 and CDR2 are MNHNS and SASEGT. V shed 6 bases and J shed 3 bases, with 6 bases lying between them. CDR3 coding DNA: TGTGCCAGCAGGGACAGCTACGAGCAGTACTTC. The encoded protein is CASRDSYEQYF.

The rearrangement links TRBV7-9 to TRBJ1-5; TRBD1 agrees at 7 bases. In germline, CDR1 is SEHNR, CDR2 FQNEAQ (reference sequence). This CDR3 comprises 17 residues. The junction had 7 bases not matched to a gene; V was cut back by 1 base and J by 1 base. CDR3 in DNA: TGTGCCAGCAGCTTAGGAGTTGGACAGGTGAGCAATCAGCCCCAGCATTTT. Its translation: CASSLGVGQVSNQPQHF.

J is TRBJ1-2 and V is TRBV7-9; D not certain. The length of the CDR3 is 15 residues. Between the trimmed V and J ends, which lost 5 bases and 4 bases, there was a span of 17 bases. Per germline, CDR1 SEHNR and CDR2 FQNEAQ (reference sequence). The CDR3: CASSTGTYTGYGYTF. For the CDR3, the DNA is TGTGCCAGCAGCACCGGCACCTATACGGGCTATGGCTACACCTTC.

This chain connects TRBV28 to TRBJ2-7; 7 bases match TRBD2. After removal of 3 bases from V and 8 bases from J, the junction contained 4 bases not matched to a gene. Germline lookup yields CDR1 MDHEN and CDR2 SYDVKM. The CDR3 loop spans 12 amino acids. The chain's CDR3 is CASSLPTSKQYF. CDR3 sequence (DNA): TGTGCCAGCAGTTTGCCGACTAGCAAGCAGTACTTC.

The chain joins TRBV7-9 to TRBJ1-5; D gene uncertain. The CDR3 contains 13 residues. Deletions cut 5 bases from V and 0 bases from J, with 5 bases between. CDR1 is SEHNR and CDR2 is FQNEAQ in the germline V gene (reference sequence). CDR3 nucleotide sequence: TGTGCCAGCAGCCGACATAGCAATCAGCCCCAGCATTTT. Its translation is CASSRHSNQPQHF.

The V call is TRBV21-1, the J call TRBJ1-2; the table's D call TRBD1 went unverified against the DNA. TRBV21-1 is a documented pseudogene. CDR3 length: 13 residues. CDR3 nucleotide sequence: TGTGCCAGCAGCACGACAGAAAACTATGGCTACACCTTC. This encodes CASSTTENYGYTF.

V usage is TRBV7-9 and J usage is TRBJ1-1; D is perhaps TRBD1 (6 bases). Deletions cut 1 base from V and 10 bases from J, with 10 bases between. Per germline, CDR1 SEHNR and CDR2 FQNEAQ (reference sequence). This CDR3 spans 12 amino acids. CDR3 in amino acids: CASSLETGRAFF. For the CDR3, the DNA is TGTGCCAGCAGCTTAGAAACAGGGCGAGCTTTCTTT.

The chain joins TRBV29-1 to TRBJ2-3, with 10 bases aligning to TRBD2. The CDR3 length is 15 residues. Trimming at V came to 6 bases and at J to 5 bases, leaving 11 bases not matched to a gene. Germline CDR1 reads SQVTM; CDR2 reads ANQGSEA. DNA of the CDR3: TGCAGCGTGGATGGCCTAGCGGGAGTAAAAGATACGCAGTATTTT. Translated: CSVDGLAGVKDTQYF.

This clone was observed a handful of times. The rearrangement joins TRBV27 to TRBJ1-1; D not certain. The CDR3 sequence is 14 residues long. V shed 5 bases and J shed 0 bases, with 10 bases lying between them. Germline V gene data show CDR1 as MNHEY and CDR2 as SMNVEV (reference sequence). The CDR3 is CASSELQMNTEAFF. The CDR3 coding sequence is TGTGCCAGCAGTGAGTTACAGATGAACACTGAAGCTTTCTTT.

The chain has TRBV5-6 and TRBJ2-1; a weak D match, TRBD1 (6 bases). The V and J ends lost 7 bases and 3 bases respectively, with 14 bases between them. The CDR3 length is 14 residues. Germline CDR1 reads SGHDT; CDR2 reads YYEEEE. The CDR3 spells CASADRKIYNEQFF. For the CDR3, the DNA is TGTGCCAGCGCCGACAGGAAAATCTACAATGAGCAGTTCTTC.

This chain joins TRBV6-6 and TRBJ1-1; D call uncertain. This CDR3 is built from 16 residues. Germline V lookup: CDR1 MNHNY, CDR2 SVGAGI (reference sequence). V was clipped by 5 bases and J by 2 bases, with 18 bases between them. In DNA, the CDR3 is TGTGCCAGCAGTCCCCCGAGACGGGTTTTTAACACTGAAGCTTTCTTT. Translation: CASSPPRRVFNTEAFF.

This clone occurred once. The chain carries TRBV7-9 and TRBJ1-2, with TRBD1 as a possible D gene (6 bases). From germline, CDR1 is SEHNR and CDR2 FQNEAQ (reference sequence). This CDR3 region has 15 residues. V shed 5 bases and J shed 2 bases, with 15 bases lying between them. CDR3 sequence (DNA): TGTGCCAGCAGCCTCCAGGGGCGGACCAACTATGGCTACACCTTC. Translation: CASSLQGRTNYGYTF.

The chain joins TRBV6-5 to TRBJ1-2; 8 nucleotides match TRBD1. Germline values: CDR1 MNHEY, CDR2 SVGAGI. The CDR3 consists of 13 residues. The V and J ends lost 6 bases and 5 bases, in that order; junction bases with no gene match: 5. CDR3 nucleotide sequence: TGTGCCAGCAGCAGGACAGGGTTATATGGCTACACCTTC. Translation gives CASSRTGLYGYTF.

The genes are TRBV27 and TRBJ1-1; the D is unclear. Germline values: CDR1 MNHEY, CDR2 SMNVEV (reference sequence). CDR3 length equals 14 residues. The germline V and J ends were trimmed by 1 base and 6 bases, with 12 bases remaining between them. The CDR3 nucleotides read TGTGCCAGCAGTTTATACAGAATCGGGGCTGAAGCTTTCTTT. Its translation: CASSLYRIGAEAFF.

The genes are TRBV11-3 and TRBJ2-6; no definite D call. V was trimmed by 2 bases and J by 3 bases, leaving 5 bases between them. CDR3 length: 14 amino acids. CDR1 is SGHNT, CDR2 YENEEA, per germline. CDR3 region: CASSLPFGANVLTF. Written as DNA, the CDR3 is TGTGCCAGCAGCTTACCCTTTGGGGCCAACGTCCTGACTTTC.

This rearrangement joins TRBV7-3 to TRBJ2-1, with a weak D call TRBD1 (6 bases). Trimming took off 5 bases at V and 13 bases at J, with 15 bases between the two ends. There are 12 residues in the CDR3. Germline values: CDR1 SGHTA, CDR2 FQGTGA. The DNA of the CDR3 is TGTGCCAGCAGCCTGTCAGGGGTAGATCAGTTCTTC. This sequence encodes CASSLSGVDQFF.

The J gene is TRBJ1-2, the V gene TRBV7-3; D not resolved. V lost 11 bases and J 7 bases, leaving 17 bases between the germline ends. This CDR3 spans 12 amino acids. The V gene's germline CDR1 is SGHTA and CDR2 FQGTGA. DNA for the CDR3: TGTGCCGGCGAGGCGATCCCCCTTGGCTACACCTTC. Translated, it gives CAGEAIPLGYTF.

This clone was recorded once. This chain joins TRBV5-1 and TRBJ2-3; D is unresolved. V was pared by 0 bases and J by 3 bases, with 8 bases between. Germline lookup yields CDR1 SGHRS and CDR2 YFSETQ. The CDR3 runs to 14 residues. The CDR3 is CASSLDPLTDTQYF. CDR3 coding DNA: TGCGCCAGCAGCTTGGATCCCCTAACAGATACGCAGTATTTT.

This clone has just one count. The V gene is TRBV7-9, the J gene TRBJ2-5, with TRBD1 identical over 11 bases. V lost 5 bases to trimming and J lost 3 bases; unmatched junction nucleotides: 8. CDR3 length equals 16 residues. Germline V gene lookup returns CDR1 SEHNR and CDR2 FQNEAQ (reference sequence). The CDR3 coding sequence is TGTGCCAGCAGCCGCGGGACAGGGGGGAATGAAGAGACCCAGTACTTC. Translation: CASSRGTGGNEETQYF.

The chain couples TRBV28 to TRBJ1-3; TRBD1 matches 9 bases. The CDR3 has 14 amino acids. Trimming took 7 bases from V and 4 from J; bases not matched to a gene: 5. Germline V lookup: CDR1 MDHEN, CDR2 SYDVKM. Here the CDR3 reads CASIPGTGGNTIYF. CDR3 bases: TGTGCCAGCATTCCGGGGACAGGGGGAAACACCATATATTTT.

V usage is TRBV9 and J usage is TRBJ2-1; tentative D call: TRBD2 (6 bases). Germline CDR1 is SGDLS and CDR2 is YYNGEE. The CDR3 is 15 residues long. V shed 4 bases and J shed 9 bases, with 20 bases lying between them. CDR3 residues: CASSPRERVLAEQFF. CDR3 sequence (DNA): TGTGCCAGCAGCCCTCGGGAGAGGGTGCTAGCTGAGCAGTTCTTC.

This clone was picked up one time. The chain recombines TRBV9 with TRBJ2-7, with TRBD2 identical over 8 bases. Germline values: CDR1 SGDLS, CDR2 YYNGEE. V shed 4 bases, J shed 3 bases, and the junction held 9 bases outside the gene matches. The CDR3 extends over 15 amino acids. The CDR3 nucleotides read TGTGCCAGCAGCCCTCGGGAGGGGTTAGGCTACGAGCAGTACTTC. It translates to CASSPREGLGYEQYF.